Below, one T cell receptor (beta chain) is given with its context. Its antigen is still unknown. The trim removed 1 base at V and 8 bases at J, leaving 13 bases unmatched. Germline CDR1 is MRHNA and CDR2 is SNTAGT. There are 18 residues in the CDR3. All patients relapsed after autologous stem cell transplantation, and brentuximab vedotin exposure varied. The entry originates in a study of PD-1 blockade in classical Hodgkin lymphoma. Findings of the study overall: Reported baseline diversity: healthy donors highest, relapsed/refractory patients lowest. By cycle point C4D1, TCR diversity had risen significantly in CD4+ cells (but not CD8+ cells).

Only in-frame clones appear in the TCRdb table, and some are missing; sequencing was by immunoSEQ multiplex PCR. The data show 45,000 to 50,000 clones, with around three quarters seen just once and about 20% held by the top ten. Sample: peripheral blood mononuclear cells (PBMCs), taken before the second cycle of nivolumab. The TCR was taken from a human donor with classical Hodgkin lymphoma. The chain carries TRBV6-4 and TRBJ2-5; 13 bases match TRBD2. The CDR3: CASSDWGLAGPPARTQYF. Here the CDR3 DNA reads TGTGCCAGCAGTGACTGGGGACTAGCGGGGCCCCCCGCAAGAACCCAGTACTTC.